The entry below gives a single T cell receptor (beta chain) sequence along with its context. Its antigen has not been determined. The junction and the germline gene differ at one end; a read error may be behind it. The data originate from a study of cytomegalovirus exposure and HLA in healthy donors (dated by TCRdb to 2016 to 2017). With regard to the full study: According to a later analysis, the roughly 130 validation repertoires were produced on the same platform as the 666 repertoires of the first cohort. The study aimed to test whether cataloging public T cell receptors could reveal signatures of past pathogen exposure. Along with the roughly 700-subject first cohort, a separate validation cohort of over 90 different subjects was used. High-throughput TCR immunosequencing, statistical association of individual TCRs with disease status, and machine learning were combined to predict cytomegalovirus infection status. On the study overall, not on this receptor specifically: The classifier was reported to diagnose cytomegalovirus status with high specificity and sensitivity in both the original and validation cohorts. While some public TCRs were present in many individuals, most TCR sequences turned up only very rarely across donors. Of the cluster scores, 90% to 95% were above 0 in a later analysis, which found that TCRs clustered in the first cohort also tended to co-occur in the roughly 130 validation repertoires. The validation cohort had no HLA typing available for a later analysis, so co-occurrence within that cohort was assessed over all 120 or so repertoires. In the study, some 160 TCR beta chains were listed as associated with cytomegalovirus. In vitro tests confirmed that a few of the cytomegalovirus-associated TCR beta chains recognize cytomegalovirus antigens. It was suggested by the authors that the approach could potentially be generalized to other disease states and immunological phenotypes.

Library generation was performed with the immunoSEQ multiplex PCR assay. The study's processing was this. A statistical classification framework was developed to diagnose cytomegalovirus status using the catalog of TCR beta chain sequences. TCRdb stores this immuneACCESS table with in-frame sequences only. Part of the clones is absent; in the studies checked, under half of the shortfall reflects unresolved V genes, and no reason is known for the rest. Clone size and the V and J calls come from that table; the DNA yielded D and trimming. The sample table contains some 180,000 clones; only one count was recorded for about 81% of them. Less than 1.5% of the sample is in the top ten clones. Donors formed part of the validation cohort, which comprised over a hundred subjects and was distinct from the first cohort of some 700 subjects. Based on the germline V gene, the CDR1 and CDR2 sequences are SGHTS and YDEGEE. From cysteine to phenylalanine, the CDR3 is 14 amino acids long. Only the CDR3 region is kept as DNA, spanning 42 bases read in frame from base 1.

The sample was PBMCs. The clonotype comes from a woman under 40 in good health and CMV-seronegative. The chain is encoded by TRBV5-8 joined to TRBJ2-7, with 7 bases in between that match TRBD1. The CDR3 loop reads CASSLGTGHSGGHF. The DNA reads TGTGCCAGCAGCTTGGGGACAGGTCACTCCGGTGGACACTTC.